This T cell receptor beta chain was documented in a study of blood T cell repertoires in COVID-19. Germline CDR1 DFQATT, CDR2 SNEGSKA (reference sequence). Trimming took 3 bases from V and 5 from J, leaving 7 bases between them. This CDR3 comprises 11 residues. Clones were sequenced by immunoSEQ multiplex PCR, and TCRdb holds only the in-frame ones, with some missing. The table lists some 390,000 clones, around 87% of them singletons, with 2.3% in the top ten. The clonotype comes from a woman aged 55-69 years with COVID-19, enrolled during active disease. The chain is built from TRBV20-1 and TRBJ1-2, with D unclear. The sequencing sample was made of peripheral blood. The CDR3 region has the DNA TGCAGTGCTAGCCACAATTATGGCTACACCTTC. Its translation: CSASHNYGYTF.